These 16 T cell receptor beta chains were all obtained from the same sample, sequenced in a study of shared clonotypes between healthy human individuals. Sequencing was performed with immunoSEQ multiplex PCR; in TCRdb, only in-frame clones are kept and a portion is missing. The sample has around 1,900,000 clones, 85% to 95% seen once. Positive CCR7 selection of CD45RO-negative cells yielded the naive CD8 cells, and terminally differentiated effector memory CD45RA+ cells were excluded. Sequencing used naive CD8+ T cells from PBMCs. All receptors come from a man between 18 and 35 years old in good health. Some clones in this sample may be carry-over from other donors' samples.

The chain combines TRBV4-1 with TRBJ2-4, with D possibly being TRBD2 (5 bases). V lost 1 base and J 1 base, leaving 26 bases between the germline ends. There are 21 residues in the CDR3. The V gene's germline CDR1 is MGHRA and CDR2 YSYEKL. CDR3 nucleotides: TGCGCCAGCAGCCAAGTAAATGAACTAGTTATAGGATCGGACGCCAAAAACATTCAGTACTTC. Its protein is CASSQVNELVIGSDAKNIQYF.

The gene calls are TRBV5-5 and TRBJ2-7; D is uncertain. From germline, CDR1 is SGHKS and CDR2 YYEKEE (reference sequence). The length of the CDR3 is 14 residues. With 0 bases removed from V and 0 bases from J, the gap between germline ends came to 7 bases. The CDR3 bases are TGTGCCAGCAGCTTGGAGGCCCTCTCCTACGAGCAGTACTTC. Residues: CASSLEALSYEQYF.

The V gene is TRBV11-2, the J gene TRBJ2-3, with 9 bases that match TRBD2. J gave up 4 bases and V 0 bases, and 8 bases lay outside the gene matches. Germline V CDR1 and CDR2: SGHAT, FQNNGV. The CDR3 covers 17 residues. CDR3 amino acids: CASSLDAREGPADTQYF. The CDR3, as DNA: TGTGCCAGCAGCTTAGACGCGCGGGAGGGCCCCGCAGATACGCAGTATTTT.

The rearrangement joins TRBV29-1 to TRBJ1-1; D is ambiguous. CDR1 is SQVTM, CDR2 ANQGSEA, per germline. CDR3 size: 8 residues. This CDR3 is CSTPEAFF. In nucleotides, the CDR3 is TGCAGTACACCTGAAGCTTTCTTT.

This chain connects TRBV7-6 to TRBJ2-2, with TRBD2 matching over 11 bases. Per the germline V gene, CDR1 is SGHVS and CDR2 is FNYEAQ. CDR3 size: 17 residues. V gave up 1 base and J gave up 7 bases; unmatched junction bases: 8. Here the CDR3 reads CASSLVRLAGGVGELFF. DNA for the CDR3: TGTGCCAGCAGCTTAGTTCGTCTAGCGGGAGGAGTCGGGGAGCTGTTTTTT.

V gene TRBV19 combines with J gene TRBJ2-7; D gene uncertain. The V and J ends lost 1 base and 6 bases respectively, with 10 bases between them. Germline V lookup: CDR1 LNHDA, CDR2 SQIVND (reference sequence). This CDR3 region has 13 residues. CDR3 nucleotide sequence: TGTGCCAGTAGTATAGGTGATCCGGGCGAGCAGTACTTC. Translated, it gives CASSIGDPGEQYF.

CDR3 sequence reads: CASSLRRVETEAFF. DNA of the CDR3: TGTGCCAGCAGCCTCCGACGGGTGGAGACTGAAGCTTTCTTT. V is TRBV13 and J is TRBJ1-1; D is uncertain. The CDR3 has 14 residues. Germline values: CDR1 PRHDT, CDR2 FYEKMQ (reference sequence). V was pared by 5 bases and J by 5 bases, with 15 bases between.

The V gene is TRBV4-1, the J gene TRBJ2-3, with 14 positions matching TRBD2. The CDR3 totals 17 residues. V shed 0 bases, J shed 1 base, and the junction held 0 bases outside the gene matches. Germline CDR1 is MGHRA and CDR2 is YSYEKL. Here the CDR3 reads CASSQEGLAGGTDTQYF. CDR3 coding DNA: TGCGCCAGCAGCCAAGAGGGACTAGCGGGAGGCACAGATACGCAGTATTTT.

The rearrangement joins TRBV7-2 to TRBJ1-2; D is unclear. The CDR3 consists of 15 residues. V was pared by 4 bases and J by 4 bases, with 16 bases between. The germline CDR1 and CDR2 sequences are SGHTA and FQGNSA. The CDR3 is CASSSSADPFYGYTF. The CDR3 DNA reads as TGTGCCAGCAGCTCCTCGGCAGATCCCTTCTATGGCTACACCTTC.

CDR3 coding DNA: TGTGCCAGCAGCGCAAGGACAGAGGGCGAGCAGTACTTC. This translates into CASSARTEGEQYF. J is TRBJ2-7 and V is TRBV9; D is perhaps TRBD1 (6 bases). The CDR3 is made up of 13 amino acids. The V and J ends lost 3 bases and 6 bases respectively, with 13 bases between them. The V gene's germline CDR1 is SGDLS and CDR2 YYNGEE.

The V gene is TRBV29-1, the J gene TRBJ2-2; D gene ambiguous. Germline V lookup: CDR1 SQVTM, CDR2 ANQGSEA. The germline V and J ends were trimmed by 5 bases and 4 bases, with 11 bases remaining between them. This CDR3 contains 13 residues. CDR3: CSVRSTTTGELFF. The CDR3 DNA follows: TGCAGCGTTCGGTCCACCACCACCGGGGAGCTGTTTTTT.

The J gene is TRBJ2-4, the V gene TRBV5-1, with D possibly matching TRBD1 (6 bases). This CDR3 has 14 amino acids. Germline CDR1 SGHRS, CDR2 YFSETQ. Trimming took off 4 bases at V and 5 bases at J, with 13 bases between the two ends. DNA of the CDR3: TGCGCCAGCAGCAAAGGACAGAGTCAAAACATTCAGTACTTC. Its protein product is CASSKGQSQNIQYF.

A word on this clone: This CDR3 is also generated by other DNA sequences in the sample. The V and J genes are TRBV19 and TRBJ1-4; TRBD1 aligns across 9 bases. V gave up 9 bases and J gave up 8 bases; unmatched junction bases: 7. Germline V gene data show CDR1 as LNHDA and CDR2 as SQIVND (reference sequence). The CDR3 runs to 13 residues. CDR3 loop: CASSGQGGEKLFF. CDR3 coding DNA: TGTGCCAGCTCGGGACAGGGAGGGGAAAAACTGTTTTTT.

The chain links TRBV5-1 to TRBJ1-1; no clear D gene. Germline CDR1 reads SGHRS; CDR2 reads YFSETQ. The CDR3 is 13 amino acids. Trimming stripped 1 base from V and 1 base from J, with 5 bases between. DNA of the CDR3: TGCGCCAGCAGCTTGATGGAGAACACTGAAGCTTTCTTT. It is translated as CASSLMENTEAFF.

This clone has only one observation. This rearrangement joins TRBV28 to TRBJ2-1; D call uncertain. Germline CDR1 and CDR2: MDHEN and SYDVKM. CDR3 size: 15 residues. V lost 7 bases, J lost 0 bases, and 13 bases lay in between. The CDR3 DNA reads TGTGCCAGCACAAGGAATCCTAGCTCCTACAATGAGCAGTTCTTC. Its translation: CASTRNPSSYNEQFF.

J is TRBJ2-7 and V is TRBV27; 9 bases line up with TRBD2. Germline CDR1 is MNHEY and CDR2 is SMNVEV (reference sequence). This CDR3 has 16 residues. Trimming at V came to 1 base and at J to 1 base, leaving 5 bases not matched to a gene. In DNA form, the CDR3 reads TGTGCCAGCAGTTTATACGCGGGGGGGCTGTCCTACGAGCAGTACTTC. Its protein product is CASSLYAGGLSYEQYF.